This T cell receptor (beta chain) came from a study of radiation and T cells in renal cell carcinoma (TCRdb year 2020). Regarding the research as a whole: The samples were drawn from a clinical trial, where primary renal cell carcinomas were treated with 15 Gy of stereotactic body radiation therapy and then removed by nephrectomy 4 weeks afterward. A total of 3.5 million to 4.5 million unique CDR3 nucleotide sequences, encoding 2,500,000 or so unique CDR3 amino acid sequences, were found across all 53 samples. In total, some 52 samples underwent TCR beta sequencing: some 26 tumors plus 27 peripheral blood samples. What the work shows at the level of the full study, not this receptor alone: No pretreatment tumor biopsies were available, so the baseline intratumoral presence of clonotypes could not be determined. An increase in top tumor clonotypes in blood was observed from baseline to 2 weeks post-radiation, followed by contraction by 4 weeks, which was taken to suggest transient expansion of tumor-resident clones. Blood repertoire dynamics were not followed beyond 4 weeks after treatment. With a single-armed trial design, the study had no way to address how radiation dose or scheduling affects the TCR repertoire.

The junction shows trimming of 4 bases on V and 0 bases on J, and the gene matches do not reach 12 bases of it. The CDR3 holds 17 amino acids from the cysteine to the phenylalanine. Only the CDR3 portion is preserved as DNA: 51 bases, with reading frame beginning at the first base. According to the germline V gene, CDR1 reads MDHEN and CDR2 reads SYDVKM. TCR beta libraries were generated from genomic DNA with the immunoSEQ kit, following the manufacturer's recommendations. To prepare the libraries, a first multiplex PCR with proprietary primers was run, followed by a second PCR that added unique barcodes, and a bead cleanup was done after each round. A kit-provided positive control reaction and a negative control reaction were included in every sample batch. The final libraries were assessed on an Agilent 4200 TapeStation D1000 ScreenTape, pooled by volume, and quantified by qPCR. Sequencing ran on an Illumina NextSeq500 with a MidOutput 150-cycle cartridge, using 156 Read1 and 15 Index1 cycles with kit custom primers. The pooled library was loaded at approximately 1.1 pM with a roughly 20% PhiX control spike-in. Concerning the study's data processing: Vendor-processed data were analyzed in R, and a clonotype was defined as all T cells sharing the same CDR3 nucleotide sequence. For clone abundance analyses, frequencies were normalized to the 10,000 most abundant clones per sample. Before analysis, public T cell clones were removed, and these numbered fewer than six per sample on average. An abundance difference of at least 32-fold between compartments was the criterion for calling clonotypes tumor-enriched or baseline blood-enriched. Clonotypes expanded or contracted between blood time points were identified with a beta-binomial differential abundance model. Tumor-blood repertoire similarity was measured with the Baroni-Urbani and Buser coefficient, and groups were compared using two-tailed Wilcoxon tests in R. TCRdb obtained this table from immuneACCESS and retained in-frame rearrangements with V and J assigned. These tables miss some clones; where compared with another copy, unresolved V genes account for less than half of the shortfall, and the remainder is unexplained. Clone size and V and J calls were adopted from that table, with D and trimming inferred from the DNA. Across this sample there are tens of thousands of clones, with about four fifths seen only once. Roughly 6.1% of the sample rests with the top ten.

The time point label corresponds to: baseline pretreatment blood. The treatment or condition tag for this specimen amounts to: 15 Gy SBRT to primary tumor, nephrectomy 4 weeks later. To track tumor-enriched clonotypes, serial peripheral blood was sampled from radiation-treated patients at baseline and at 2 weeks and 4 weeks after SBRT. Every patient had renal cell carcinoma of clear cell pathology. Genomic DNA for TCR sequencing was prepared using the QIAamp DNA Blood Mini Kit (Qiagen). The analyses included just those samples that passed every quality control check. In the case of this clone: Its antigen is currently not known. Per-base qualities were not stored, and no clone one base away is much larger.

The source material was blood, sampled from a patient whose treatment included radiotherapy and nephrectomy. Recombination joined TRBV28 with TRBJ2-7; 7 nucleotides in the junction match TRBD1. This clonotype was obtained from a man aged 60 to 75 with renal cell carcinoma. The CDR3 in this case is CASSSNTLGTASYEQYF. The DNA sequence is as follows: TGTGCCAGCAGTTCGAACACCCTCGGGACAGCCTCCTACGAGCAGTACTTC.